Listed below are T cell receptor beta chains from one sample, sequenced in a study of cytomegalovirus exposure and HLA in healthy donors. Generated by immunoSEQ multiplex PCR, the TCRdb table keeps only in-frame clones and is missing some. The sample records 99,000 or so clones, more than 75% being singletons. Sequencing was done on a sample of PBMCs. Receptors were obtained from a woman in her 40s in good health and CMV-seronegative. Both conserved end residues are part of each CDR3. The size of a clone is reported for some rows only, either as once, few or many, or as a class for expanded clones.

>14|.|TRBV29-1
CSVEDGTGEQPQHF
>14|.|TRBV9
CASSVVGGTGELFF
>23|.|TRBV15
CATSRVAHFRDSSSGSSYNEQFF
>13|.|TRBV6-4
CASSSDSHEKLFF
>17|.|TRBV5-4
CASSLRGTGGLSAPLHF
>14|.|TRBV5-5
CASSPGGVKETQYF
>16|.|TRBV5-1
CASSLAGGMSSYEQYF
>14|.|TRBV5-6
CASSYGVGAAGYTF
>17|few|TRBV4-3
CASSQDLLGAGNQPQHF
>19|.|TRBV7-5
CARSPSHGQGLASNQPQHF
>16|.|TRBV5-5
CASGLGSGGGQETQYF
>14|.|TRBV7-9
CASSLLGGGNEQFF
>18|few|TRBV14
CASSHGPRGLAGGAEQYF
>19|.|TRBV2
CASSGTGLVGRSRTDTQYF
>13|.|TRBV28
CASSLGEGTEAFF
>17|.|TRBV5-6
CASSSRKAGGPTDTQYF
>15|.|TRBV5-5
CASSLGGGFYNEQFF
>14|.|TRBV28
CASSTTGAGNTIYF
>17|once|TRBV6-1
CASSGGLAGGRTGELFF
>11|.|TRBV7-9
CATRVRSEQFF
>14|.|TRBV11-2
CASSSLHGIGEQYF
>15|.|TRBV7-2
CASSFKQKPTGELFF
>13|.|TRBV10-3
CAISDQLSEKLFF
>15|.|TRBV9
CASSSGAGYRAEAFF
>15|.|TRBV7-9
CSSSRQTGLNYGYTF
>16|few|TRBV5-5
CASSFTAGRGNQPQHF
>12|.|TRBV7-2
CASSRGAGELFF
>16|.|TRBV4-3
CASSQADRGLLDEQYF
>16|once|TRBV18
CASSPFGLAGGNEQFF